This TCR beta chain was captured by sequencing in a study of CD8+ T cells in alopecia areata. Lesional scalp punch biopsies and peripheral blood were collected from alopecia areata patients. RNA extraction was followed by reverse transcription into cDNA, which acted as the sequencing template. TCRdb's copy holds only in-frame clones and misses some; the assay was immunoSEQ multiplex PCR. The sample carries 150,000 to 200,000 clones, around 71% recorded once. Between the trimmed V and J ends, which lost 4 bases and 3 bases, there was a span of 10 bases. This CDR3 comprises 12 residues. The germline V gene encodes CDR1 SQVTM and CDR2 ANQGSEA. This clone has only a few counts. Antigen specificity is unknown. Study findings and constraints: An increase in clonality over normal scalp was evident in lesional scalp, especially alopecia totalis/universalis. Unlike in mice, where it was clearer, TCR sharing across patients was less clear, possibly HLA-related.

The TCR was taken from a human donor with alopecia areata. The sample consisted of CD8+ T cells sorted from blood, taken at week 0. The V gene is TRBV29-1, the J gene TRBJ2-7; no firm D call. The CDR3: CSVGWSNYEQYF. CDR3 nucleotide sequence: TGCAGCGTTGGGTGGAGCAACTACGAGCAGTACTTC.